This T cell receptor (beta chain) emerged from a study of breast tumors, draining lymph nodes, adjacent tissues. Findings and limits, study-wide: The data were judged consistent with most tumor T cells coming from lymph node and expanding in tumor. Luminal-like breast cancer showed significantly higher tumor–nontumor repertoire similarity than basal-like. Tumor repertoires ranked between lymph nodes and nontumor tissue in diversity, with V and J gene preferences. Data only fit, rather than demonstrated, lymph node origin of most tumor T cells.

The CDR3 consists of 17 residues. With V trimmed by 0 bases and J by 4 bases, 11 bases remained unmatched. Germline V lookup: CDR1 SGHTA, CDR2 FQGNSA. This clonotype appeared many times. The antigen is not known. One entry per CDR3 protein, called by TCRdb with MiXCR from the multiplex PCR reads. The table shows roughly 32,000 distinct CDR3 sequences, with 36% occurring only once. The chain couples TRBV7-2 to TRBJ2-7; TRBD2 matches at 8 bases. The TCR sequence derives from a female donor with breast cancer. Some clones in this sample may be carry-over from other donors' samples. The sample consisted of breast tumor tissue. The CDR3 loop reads CASSLASGTGGLYEQYF. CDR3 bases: TGTGCCAGCAGCTTAGCGTCCGGAACGGGAGGGTTGTACGAGCAGTACTTC.